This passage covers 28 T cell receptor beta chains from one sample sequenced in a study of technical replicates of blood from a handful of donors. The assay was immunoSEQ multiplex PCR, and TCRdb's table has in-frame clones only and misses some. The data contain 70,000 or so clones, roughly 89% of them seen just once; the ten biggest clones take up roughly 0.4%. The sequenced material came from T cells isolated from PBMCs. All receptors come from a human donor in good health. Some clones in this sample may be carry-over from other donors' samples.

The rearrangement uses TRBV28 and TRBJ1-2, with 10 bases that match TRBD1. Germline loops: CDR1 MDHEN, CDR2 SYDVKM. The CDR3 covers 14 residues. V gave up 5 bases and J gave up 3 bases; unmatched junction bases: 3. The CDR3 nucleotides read TGTGCCAGCAGTCTCGGACAGGGGGACTATGGCTACACCTTC. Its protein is CASSLGQGDYGYTF.

CDR3 in DNA: TGCGCCAGCAGCCAAGAAGACAGACGGTATGGCTACACCTTC. Translating gives CASSQEDRRYGYTF. This sequence joins TRBV4-1 and TRBJ1-2; the D gene is possibly TRBD1 (5 bases). Per germline, CDR1 MGHRA and CDR2 YSYEKL. The CDR3 is 14 residues long. The V end lost 0 bases, the J end lost 5 bases, and 10 bases lay between the germline ends.

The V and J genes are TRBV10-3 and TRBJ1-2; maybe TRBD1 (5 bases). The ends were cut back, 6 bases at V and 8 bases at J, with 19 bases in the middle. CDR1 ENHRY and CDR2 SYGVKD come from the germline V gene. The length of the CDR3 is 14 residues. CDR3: CAIRVQDKLRGYTF. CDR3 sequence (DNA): TGTGCCATCAGAGTACAGGACAAACTACGGGGCTACACCTTC.

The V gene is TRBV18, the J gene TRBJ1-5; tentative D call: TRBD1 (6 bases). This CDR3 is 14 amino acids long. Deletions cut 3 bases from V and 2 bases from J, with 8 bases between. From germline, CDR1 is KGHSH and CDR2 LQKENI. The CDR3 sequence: CASSPRQGNQPQHF. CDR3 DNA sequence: TGTGCCAGCTCACCGCGACAGGGCAATCAGCCCCAGCATTTT. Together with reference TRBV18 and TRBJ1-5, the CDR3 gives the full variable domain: NAGVMQNPRHLVRRRGQEARLRCSPMKGHSHVYWYRQLPEEGLKFMVYLQKENIIDESGMPKERFSAEFPKEGPSILRIQQVVRGDSAAYFCASSPRQGNQPQHFGDGTRLSIL.

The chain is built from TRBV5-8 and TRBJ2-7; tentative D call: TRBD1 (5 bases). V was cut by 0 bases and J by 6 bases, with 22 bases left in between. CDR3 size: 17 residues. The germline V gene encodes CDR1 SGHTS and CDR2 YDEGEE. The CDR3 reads CASSLDGRVNTGREQYF. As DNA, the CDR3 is TGTGCCAGCAGCTTGGATGGCAGGGTGAATACTGGTCGCGAGCAGTACTTC.

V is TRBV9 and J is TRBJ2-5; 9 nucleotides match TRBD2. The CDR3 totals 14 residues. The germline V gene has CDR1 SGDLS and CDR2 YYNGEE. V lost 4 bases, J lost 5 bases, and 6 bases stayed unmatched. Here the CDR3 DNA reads TGTGCCAGCAGCCAGGGACTAGCCGTCGAGACCCAGTACTTC. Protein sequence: CASSQGLAVETQYF.

The CDR3 loop is CASSLYSVGQSYEQYF. The CDR3 coding sequence is TGTGCCAGCAGTTTATATTCTGTTGGGCAATCCTACGAGCAGTACTTC. The V gene is TRBV27, the J gene TRBJ2-7; D gene unclear. This CDR3 is built from 16 residues. CDR1 and CDR2 (germline): MNHEY, SMNVEV (reference sequence). V lost 1 base and J lost 1, with 14 bases in between.

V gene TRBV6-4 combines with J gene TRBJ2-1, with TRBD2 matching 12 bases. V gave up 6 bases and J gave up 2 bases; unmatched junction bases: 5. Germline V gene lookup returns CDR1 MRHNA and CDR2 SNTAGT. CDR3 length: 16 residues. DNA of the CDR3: TGTGCCAGCAGGGCCCTAGCGGGAGGGCCCTACAATGAGCAGTTCTTC. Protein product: CASRALAGGPYNEQFF.

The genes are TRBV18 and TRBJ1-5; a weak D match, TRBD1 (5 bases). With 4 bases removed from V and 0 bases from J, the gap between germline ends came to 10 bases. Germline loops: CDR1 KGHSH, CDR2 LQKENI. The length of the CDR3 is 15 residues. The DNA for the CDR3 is TGTGCCAGCTCACTACAGCAGGGTAGCAATCAGCCCCAGCATTTT. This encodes CASSLQQGSNQPQHF.

This chain's CDR3 is CASLAGQVLEKLFF. In DNA, the CDR3 is TGTGCCAGCCTAGCGGGACAGGTCCTCGAAAAACTGTTTTTT. The chain uses TRBV2 and TRBJ1-4; 8 bases agree with TRBD1. After removal of 8 bases from V and 8 bases from J, the junction contained 10 bases not matched to a gene. The CDR3 extends over 14 amino acids. Germline lookup yields CDR1 SNHLY and CDR2 FYNNEI.

CDR3 sequence (DNA): TGTGCCAGCAGTGATCTGTCAGGGGCTGAAGCTTTCTTT. Amino acids: CASSDLSGAEAFF. The chain has TRBV25-1 and TRBJ1-1; possibly TRBD1 for D (6 bases). With 3 bases removed from V and 6 bases from J, the gap between germline ends came to 11 bases. Germline CDR1 reads MGHDK; CDR2 reads SYGVNS. The length of the CDR3 is 13 residues. The complete variable domain, with remaining parts taken from reference TRBV25-1 and TRBJ1-1, reads EADIYQTPRYLVIGTGKKITLECSQTMGHDKMYWYQQDPGMELHLIHYSYGVNSTEKGDLSSESTVSRIRTEHFPLTLESARPSHTSQYLCASSDLSGAEAFFGQGTRLTVV.

Here the CDR3 DNA reads TGTGCCAGCAGCACCAGGGACTATGGCTACACCTTC. Encoded protein: CASSTRDYGYTF. The chain uses TRBV9 and TRBJ1-2; D perhaps matches TRBD1 (5 bases). CDR1 is SGDLS and CDR2 is YYNGEE in the germline V gene. This CDR3 is built from 12 residues. Trimming stripped 4 bases from V and 3 bases from J, with 7 bases between.

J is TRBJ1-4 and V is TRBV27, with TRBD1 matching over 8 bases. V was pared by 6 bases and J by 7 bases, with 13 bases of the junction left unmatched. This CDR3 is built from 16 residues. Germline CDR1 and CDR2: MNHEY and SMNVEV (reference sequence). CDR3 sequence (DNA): TGTGCCAGCAGCTACTACTCCGGACAGGGTGGTGAAAAACTGTTTTTT. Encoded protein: CASSYYSGQGGEKLFF.

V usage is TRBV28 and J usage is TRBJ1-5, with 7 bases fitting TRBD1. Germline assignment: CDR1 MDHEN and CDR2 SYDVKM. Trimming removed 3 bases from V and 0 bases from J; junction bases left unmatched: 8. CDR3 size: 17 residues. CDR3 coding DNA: TGTGCCAGCAGTTTCAGGGGGTGGTCTTATAGCAATCAGCCCCAGCATTTT. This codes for CASSFRGWSYSNQPQHF.

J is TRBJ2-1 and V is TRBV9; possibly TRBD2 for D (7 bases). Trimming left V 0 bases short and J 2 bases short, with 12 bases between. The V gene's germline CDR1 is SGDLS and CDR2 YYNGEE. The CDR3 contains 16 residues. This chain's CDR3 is CASSVDGGGPYNEQFF. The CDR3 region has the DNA TGTGCCAGCAGCGTAGATGGCGGGGGCCCCTACAATGAGCAGTTCTTC.

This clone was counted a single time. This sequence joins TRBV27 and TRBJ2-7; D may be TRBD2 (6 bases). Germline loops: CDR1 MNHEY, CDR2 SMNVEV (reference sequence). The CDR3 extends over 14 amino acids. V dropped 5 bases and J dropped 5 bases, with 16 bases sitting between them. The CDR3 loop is CASSALGGLNEQYF. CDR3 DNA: TGTGCCAGCAGTGCCCTTGGGGGGTTGAACGAGCAGTACTTC.

The CDR3 DNA follows: TGCAGCGTTCTACAGGTAGCCAAAAACATTCAGTACTTC. Its translation is CSVLQVAKNIQYF. This sequence joins TRBV29-1 and TRBJ2-4; D perhaps matches TRBD1 (5 bases). V was pared by 5 bases and J by 0 bases, with 8 bases between. This CDR3 is 13 amino acids long. The germline V gene has CDR1 SQVTM and CDR2 ANQGSEA.

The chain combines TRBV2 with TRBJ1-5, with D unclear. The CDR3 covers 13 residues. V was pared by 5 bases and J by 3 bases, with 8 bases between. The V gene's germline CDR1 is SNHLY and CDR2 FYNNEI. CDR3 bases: TGTGCCAGCAGTCGGGGTTACAATCAGCCCCAGCATTTT. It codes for CASSRGYNQPQHF.

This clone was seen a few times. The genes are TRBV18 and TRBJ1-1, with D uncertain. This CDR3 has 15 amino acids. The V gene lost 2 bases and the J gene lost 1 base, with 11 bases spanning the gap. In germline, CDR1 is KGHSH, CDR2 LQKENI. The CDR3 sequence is CASSPRSGRNTEAFF. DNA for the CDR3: TGTGCCAGCTCACCAAGGTCGGGAAGGAACACTGAAGCTTTCTTT.

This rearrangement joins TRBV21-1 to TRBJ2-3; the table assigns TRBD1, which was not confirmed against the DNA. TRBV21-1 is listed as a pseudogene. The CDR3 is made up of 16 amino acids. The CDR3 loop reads CASSKRKQGPTDTQYF. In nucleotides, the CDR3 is TGTGCCAGCAGCAAAAGAAAACAGGGCCCCACAGATACGCAGTATTTT.

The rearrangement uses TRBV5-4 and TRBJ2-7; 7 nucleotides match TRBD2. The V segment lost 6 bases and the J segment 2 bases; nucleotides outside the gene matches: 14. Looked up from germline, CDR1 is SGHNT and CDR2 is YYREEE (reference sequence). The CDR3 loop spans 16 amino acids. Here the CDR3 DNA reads TGTGCCAGCAACCCGGGGGGAGGGGTAGGGACCTACGAGCAGTACTTC. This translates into CASNPGGGVGTYEQYF.

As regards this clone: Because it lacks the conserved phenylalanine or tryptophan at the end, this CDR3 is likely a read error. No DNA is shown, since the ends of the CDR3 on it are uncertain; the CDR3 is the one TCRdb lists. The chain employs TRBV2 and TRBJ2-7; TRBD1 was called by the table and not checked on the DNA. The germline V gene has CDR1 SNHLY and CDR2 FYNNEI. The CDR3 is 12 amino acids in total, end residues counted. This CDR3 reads CASSANSRDRVL.

CDR3 sequence reads: CATKGTAQGEAFF. The CDR3 nucleotides are TGTGCCACCAAGGGCACAGCGCAGGGGGAAGCTTTCTTT. V usage is TRBV10-3 and J usage is TRBJ1-1; tentatively, D is TRBD1 (6 bases). Germline V lookup: CDR1 ENHRY, CDR2 SYGVKD. The CDR3 loop spans 13 amino acids. Trimming cost V 10 bases and J 8 bases, with 20 bases left between them.

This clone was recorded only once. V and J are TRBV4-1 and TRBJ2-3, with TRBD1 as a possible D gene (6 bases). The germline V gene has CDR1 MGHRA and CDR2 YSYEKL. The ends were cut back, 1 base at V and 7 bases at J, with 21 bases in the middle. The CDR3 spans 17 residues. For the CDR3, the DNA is TGCGCCAGCAGCCAAGTTCACAGGGATAATTCCAGGTATACGCAGTATTTT. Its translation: CASSQVHRDNSRYTQYF.

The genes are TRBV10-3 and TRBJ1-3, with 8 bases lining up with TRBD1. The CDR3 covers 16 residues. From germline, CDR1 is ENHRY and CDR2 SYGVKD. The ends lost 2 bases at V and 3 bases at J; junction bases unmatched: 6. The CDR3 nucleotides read TGTGCCATCAGTGAGGCTAGACAGGGGCTTGGAAACACCATATATTTT. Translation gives CAISEARQGLGNTIYF.

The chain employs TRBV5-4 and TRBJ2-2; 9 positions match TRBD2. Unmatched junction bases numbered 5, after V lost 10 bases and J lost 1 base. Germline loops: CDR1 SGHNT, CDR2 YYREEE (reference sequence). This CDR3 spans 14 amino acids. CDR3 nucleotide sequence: TGTGCCCTATCACTAGCGGGGAACACCGGGGAGCTGTTTTTT. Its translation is CALSLAGNTGELFF.

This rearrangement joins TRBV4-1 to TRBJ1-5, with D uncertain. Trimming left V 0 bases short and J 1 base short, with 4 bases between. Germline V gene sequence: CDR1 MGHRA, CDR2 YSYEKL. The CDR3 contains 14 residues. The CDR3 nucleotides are TGCGCCAGCAGCCAAGATTTAAGCAATCAGCCCCAGCATTTT. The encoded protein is CASSQDLSNQPQHF.

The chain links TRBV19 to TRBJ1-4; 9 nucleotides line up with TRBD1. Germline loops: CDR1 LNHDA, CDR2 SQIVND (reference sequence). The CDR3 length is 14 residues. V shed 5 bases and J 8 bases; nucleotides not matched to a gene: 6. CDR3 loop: CASSVTGGSEKLFF. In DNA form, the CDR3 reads TGTGCCAGTAGTGTTACAGGGGGCTCGGAAAAACTGTTTTTT. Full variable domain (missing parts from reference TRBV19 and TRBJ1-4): DGGITQSPKYLFRKEGQNVTLSCEQNLNHDAMYWYRQDPGQGLRLIYYSQIVNDFQKGDIAEGYSVSREKKESFPLTVTSAQKNPTAFYLCASSVTGGSEKLFFGSGTQLSVL.